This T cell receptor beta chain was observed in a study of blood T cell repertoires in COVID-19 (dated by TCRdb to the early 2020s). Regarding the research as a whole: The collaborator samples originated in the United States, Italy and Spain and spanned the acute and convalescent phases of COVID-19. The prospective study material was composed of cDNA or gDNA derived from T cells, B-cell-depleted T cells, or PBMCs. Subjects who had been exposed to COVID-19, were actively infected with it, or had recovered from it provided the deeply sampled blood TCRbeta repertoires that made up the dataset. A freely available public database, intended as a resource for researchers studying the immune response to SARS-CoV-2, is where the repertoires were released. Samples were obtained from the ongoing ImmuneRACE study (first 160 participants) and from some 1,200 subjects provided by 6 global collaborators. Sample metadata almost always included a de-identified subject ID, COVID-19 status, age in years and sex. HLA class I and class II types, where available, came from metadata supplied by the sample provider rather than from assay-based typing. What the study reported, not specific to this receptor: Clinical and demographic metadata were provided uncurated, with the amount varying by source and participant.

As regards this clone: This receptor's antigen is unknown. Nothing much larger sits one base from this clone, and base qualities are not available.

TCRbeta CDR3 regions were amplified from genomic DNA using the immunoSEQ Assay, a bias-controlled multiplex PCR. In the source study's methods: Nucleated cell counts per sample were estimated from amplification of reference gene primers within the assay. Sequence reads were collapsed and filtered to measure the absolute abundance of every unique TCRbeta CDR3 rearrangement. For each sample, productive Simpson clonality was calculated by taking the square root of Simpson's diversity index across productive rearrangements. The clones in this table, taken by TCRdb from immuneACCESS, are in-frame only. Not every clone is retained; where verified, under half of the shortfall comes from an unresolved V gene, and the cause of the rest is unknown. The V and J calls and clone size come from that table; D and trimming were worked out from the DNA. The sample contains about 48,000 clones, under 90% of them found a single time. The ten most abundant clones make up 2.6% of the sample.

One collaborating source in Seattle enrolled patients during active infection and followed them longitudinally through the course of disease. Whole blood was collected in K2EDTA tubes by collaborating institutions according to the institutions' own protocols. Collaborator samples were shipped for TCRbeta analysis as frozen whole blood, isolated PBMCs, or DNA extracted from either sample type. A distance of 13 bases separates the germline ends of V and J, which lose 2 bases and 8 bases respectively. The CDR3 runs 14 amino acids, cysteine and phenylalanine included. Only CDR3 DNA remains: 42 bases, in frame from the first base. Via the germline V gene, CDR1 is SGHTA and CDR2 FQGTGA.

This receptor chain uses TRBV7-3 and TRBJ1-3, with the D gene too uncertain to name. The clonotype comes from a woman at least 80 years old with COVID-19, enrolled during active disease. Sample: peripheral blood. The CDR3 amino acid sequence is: CASSLQAPPDTIYF. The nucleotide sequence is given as TGTGCCAGCAGCTTACAGGCCCCCCCGGACACCATATATTTT.